Following are 13 T cell receptor beta chains from one sample sequenced in a study of T cell responses to AZD1222 COVID-19 vaccine (dated by TCRdb to the early 2020s). The library was produced with the immunoSEQ multiplex PCR assay. In TCRdb, the immuneACCESS table is reduced to in-frame sequences with V and J assigned. These tables do not hold every clone; where another copy was compared, an unresolved V gene accounts for under half, and the others remain unexplained. The sample includes 150,000 to 250,000 clones, with approximately 94% observed a single time. The ten largest make up 0.9% to 1.1% of the sample. The label giving this sample's time point can be read as: about 28 days (+/-7) after the second vaccine dose. The sequencing here drew on peripheral blood, taken 28 days after the second AZD1222 dose. Source of these receptors: an adult who received the AZD1222 COVID-19 vaccine.

V usage is TRBV6-5 and J usage is TRBJ1-5; D is uncertain. CDR3 size: 14 residues. Deletions cut 5 bases from V and 7 bases from J, with 15 bases between. Germline CDR1 is MNHEY and CDR2 is SVGAGI. CDR3 sequence: CASSPSGVRQPQHF. The CDR3 nucleotides read TGTGCCAGCAGTCCTAGCGGGGTACGCCAGCCCCAGCATTTT.

Comment on this clone: The sample contains more than one DNA sequence encoding this CDR3. The chain is built from TRBV18 and TRBJ1-1; D unclear. This CDR3 contains 13 residues. V lost 2 bases, J lost 0 bases, and 4 bases lay in between. Per the germline V gene, CDR1 is KGHSH and CDR2 is LQKENI. The CDR3 reads CASSPGMNTEAFF. The CDR3 nucleotides read TGTGCCAGCTCACCAGGCATGAACACTGAAGCTTTCTTT.

V usage is TRBV19 and J usage is TRBJ2-5; 9 bases are shared with TRBD1. Trimming at V came to 6 bases and at J to 2 bases, leaving 10 bases not matched to a gene. The germline CDR1 and CDR2 sequences are LNHDA and SQIVND (reference sequence). The CDR3 runs to 16 residues. The CDR3 DNA sequence: TGTGCCAGTAGCCCCCTCCTCGGGACAGGGCAAGAGACCCAGTACTTC. Its translation is CASSPLLGTGQETQYF.

V and J are TRBV6-5 and TRBJ1-1, with D unclear. The CDR3 covers 14 residues. From germline, CDR1 is MNHEY and CDR2 SVGAGI. V was shortened by 4 bases and J by 3 bases, with 12 bases between the two germline ends. The CDR3 is CASSSTQEYTEAFF. CDR3 DNA: TGTGCCAGCAGTTCCACTCAGGAGTACACTGAAGCTTTCTTT.

V is TRBV9 and J is TRBJ1-1; 9 bases line up with TRBD1. V gave up 0 bases and J gave up 1 base; unmatched junction bases: 10. Germline CDR1 SGDLS, CDR2 YYNGEE. The CDR3 consists of 18 residues. The CDR3 loop is CASSVAQVSDRGNTEAFF. CDR3 sequence (DNA): TGTGCCAGCAGCGTAGCTCAGGTGTCGGACAGGGGGAACACTGAAGCTTTCTTT.

CDR3 residues: CASRPPGQDYGYTF. DNA for the CDR3: TGCGCCAGCAGACCACCGGGACAGGACTATGGCTACACCTTC. The V and J genes are TRBV5-1 and TRBJ1-2, with 8 bases lining up with TRBD1. This CDR3 spans 14 amino acids. Trimming removed 5 bases from V and 3 bases from J; junction bases left unmatched: 6. CDR1 and CDR2 (germline): SGHRS, YFSETQ.

V usage is TRBV24-1 and J usage is TRBJ2-3, with 7 bases fitting TRBD2. Germline CDR1 reads KGHDR; CDR2 reads SFDVKD. The CDR3 is 15 amino acids. Losses at the gene ends were 4 bases for V and 3 bases for J; bases not matched to a gene: 6. The DNA of the CDR3 is TGTGCCACCAGTGACCTGACGGGGGGAACAGATACGCAGTATTTT. Translated: CATSDLTGGTDTQYF.

V is TRBV7-3 and J is TRBJ1-6; TRBD1 might be the D (5 bases). The germline V gene encodes CDR1 SGHTA and CDR2 FQGTGA. The germline V and J ends were trimmed by 5 bases and 8 bases, with 16 bases remaining between them. CDR3 length: 15 residues. The CDR3 DNA is TGTGCCAGCAGCCTCACCTCAGGGTCGGATTCACCCCTCCACTTT. Protein: CASSLTSGSDSPLHF. The complete variable domain, with remaining parts taken from reference TRBV7-3 and TRBJ1-6, reads GAGVSQTPSNKVTEKGKYVELRCDPISGHTALYWYRQSLGQGPEFLIYFQGTGAADDSGLPNDRFFAVRPEGSVSTLKIQRTERGDSAVYLCASSLTSGSDSPLHFGNGTRLTVT.

This sequence joins TRBV20-1 and TRBJ1-5; D gene unclear. Germline values: CDR1 DFQATT, CDR2 SNEGSKA (reference sequence). Trimming shortened V by 3 bases and J by 7 bases, and 22 bases separated the two germline ends. CDR3 size: 16 residues. The CDR3 DNA reads as TGCAGTGCTAGTCGGGGTTTGGTTGGGGTGGGACAGCCCCAGCATTTT. Translated: CSASRGLVGVGQPQHF.

This chain uses TRBV6-5 with TRBJ1-2, with no clear D. This CDR3 spans 13 amino acids. With 2 bases removed from V and 5 bases from J, the gap between germline ends came to 9 bases. The germline V gene encodes CDR1 MNHEY and CDR2 SVGAGI. The CDR3 coding sequence is TGTGCCAGCAGTTACGACACAGAGTATGGCTACACCTTC. This translates into CASSYDTEYGYTF.

The CDR3 DNA reads TGTGCCACCAGTCCCAGGAGCTCCATGAACACTGAAGCTTTCTTT. Translation gives CATSPRSSMNTEAFF. The chain employs TRBV15 and TRBJ1-1; D is undetermined. The CDR3 consists of 15 residues. Trimming cost V 6 bases and J 0 bases, with 14 bases left between them. Germline loops: CDR1 LNHNV, CDR2 YYDKDF (reference sequence).

The chain recombines TRBV25-1 with TRBJ2-7; D is perhaps TRBD2 (5 bases). Looked up from germline, CDR1 is MGHDK and CDR2 is SYGVNS. The CDR3 is 15 amino acids. V dropped 2 bases and J dropped 1 base, with 12 bases sitting between them. CDR3 sequence reads: CASSEVGGLSYEQYF. DNA of the CDR3: TGTGCCAGCAGTGAAGTTGGAGGACTGTCCTACGAGCAGTACTTC.

The V call is TRBV7-6, the J call TRBJ2-1; 9 bases line up with TRBD1. V was clipped by 1 base and J by 8 bases; unmatched bases: 18. This CDR3 is 19 amino acids long. CDR1 and CDR2 (germline): SGHVS, FNYEAQ. The CDR3 region has the DNA TGTGCCAGCAGCTTAGACCCCGACCGGACAGGGGAATTCACTTATGAGCAGTTCTTC. Translated, it gives CASSLDPDRTGEFTYEQFF.